The text below deals with one TCR beta chain. The data originate from a study of blood T cell repertoires in COVID-19. Study-wide background: Samples taken during acute and convalescent COVID-19 were collected in the United States, Italy and Spain.

CDR1 and CDR2 (germline): SGDLS, YYNGEE. The CDR3 extends over 15 amino acids. Trimming stripped 0 bases from V and 1 base from J, with 11 bases between. The protocol was immunoSEQ multiplex PCR, while the TCRdb copy is restricted to in-frame clones and leaves out a portion. The table shows some 280,000 clones, with approximately 88% occurring only once. This rearrangement joins TRBV9 to TRBJ2-7, with a tentative D call TRBD1 (5 bases). The TCR comes from a middle-aged woman who had recovered from COVID-19. The specimen sequenced was peripheral blood. The CDR3 region has the DNA TGTGCCAGCAGCGTAGCTCCAGGGAATTCCTACGAGCAGTACTTC. This translates into CASSVAPGNSYEQYF.